These T cell receptor beta chains were read from a single sample in a study of control samples from healthy donors and cancer patients. Sequencing used immunoSEQ multiplex PCR; TCRdb keeps in-frame clones, though not all of them. The top ten hold 1.3% to 1.5% of the sample, which has 150,000 to 200,000 clones, 90% to 95% seen once. The sequencing input was blood. These receptors originate from a woman aged 18-29 years in good health. Both conserved end residues are trimmed from each CDR3. Each record gives: V gene, D gene, J gene, CDR3 protein. A D gene is named only where the DNA matches it firmly.

v_call: TRBV5-4
d_call: TRBD2
j_call: TRBJ2-3
cdr3_aa: ASSFPSGEKRGADTQY

v_call: TRBV9
d_call: NA
j_call: TRBJ1-1
cdr3_aa: ASGGGGRAEAF

v_call: TRBV5-4
d_call: NA
j_call: TRBJ1-1
cdr3_aa: ASSLEQDTEAF

v_call: TRBV9
d_call: NA
j_call: TRBJ2-7
cdr3_aa: ASSPRTASYEQY

v_call: TRBV7-9
d_call: TRBD1
j_call: TRBJ1-1
cdr3_aa: ASSLQGALRATEAF

v_call: TRBV6-5
d_call: NA
j_call: TRBJ1-6
cdr3_aa: ASSYSPLLTLGPLH

v_call: TRBV11-2
d_call: NA
j_call: TRBJ2-5
cdr3_aa: ASSFQGGETQY

v_call: TRBV4-2
d_call: NA
j_call: TRBJ1-2
cdr3_aa: ASSQEVGIGGYT

v_call: TRBV2
d_call: NA
j_call: TRBJ2-2
cdr3_aa: ASSPTKDTGELF

v_call: TRBV4-3
d_call: NA
j_call: TRBJ1-2
cdr3_aa: ASSQGPDSAYGYT

v_call: TRBV2
d_call: NA
j_call: TRBJ2-7
cdr3_aa: ASSFFVSSYEQY

v_call: TRBV5-1
d_call: NA
j_call: TRBJ2-7
cdr3_aa: ASSSQGGRSYEQY

v_call: TRBV15
d_call: NA
j_call: TRBJ1-5
cdr3_aa: ATSRSYKQDQPQH

v_call: TRBV18
d_call: NA
j_call: TRBJ1-1
cdr3_aa: ASSPLGGSAF

v_call: TRBV19
d_call: TRBD1
j_call: TRBJ1-1
cdr3_aa: ASSIYTGGSRTEAF

v_call: TRBV28
d_call: TRBD1
j_call: TRBJ1-2
cdr3_aa: ASRITGDYGYT

v_call: TRBV7-3
d_call: NA
j_call: TRBJ2-6
cdr3_aa: ASRVSGANVLT

v_call: TRBV14
d_call: NA
j_call: TRBJ2-5
cdr3_aa: ASSQDLGGPLTQY

v_call: TRBV27
d_call: NA
j_call: TRBJ2-7
cdr3_aa: ASRNLGDEQY

v_call: TRBV28
d_call: NA
j_call: TRBJ1-1
cdr3_aa: ASRIPQGSTEAF

v_call: TRBV19
d_call: TRBD1
j_call: TRBJ1-6
cdr3_aa: ASSYRDRGMNSPLH

v_call: TRBV5-1
d_call: NA
j_call: TRBJ1-3
cdr3_aa: ASSLIQGVTGNTIY

v_call: TRBV29-1
d_call: NA
j_call: TRBJ1-1
cdr3_aa: SVANHDLNTEAF

v_call: TRBV24-1
d_call: NA
j_call: TRBJ1-1
cdr3_aa: ATRGPRGGTEAF

v_call: TRBV6-2/TRBV6-3
d_call: TRBD1
j_call: TRBJ1-2
cdr3_aa: ASSYPSGGANYGYT